The sample holds a few counts of the clone carrying this T cell receptor beta chain. V lost 7 bases and J lost 0, with 12 bases in between. The CDR3 is made up of 14 amino acids. From germline, CDR1 is ENHRY and CDR2 SYGVKD. This entry belongs to a study of blood T cells in healthy people across ages. Together with a sample-barcoded 5' primer, a J-beta primer mix was included in a second PCR lasting about 6 to 11 cycles. The template-switch adaptor was a 5' adaptor with 12 random nucleotides. It tagged each cDNA molecule. TCRdb processed the 5' RACE reads anew with MiXCR; each CDR3 protein has one entry. The repertoire holds about 1.6 million distinct CDR3 sequences, with around 35% as singletons.

The sequence came from a young woman in good health. Specimen: blood. V is TRBV10-3 and J is TRBJ1-1; D is uncertain. CDR3 in amino acids: CAIMSGRLNTEAFF. CDR3 nucleotides: TGTGCCATCATGTCAGGACGGTTGAACACTGAAGCTTTCTTT.